These 5 T cell receptor beta chains were all obtained from the same sample, sequenced in a study of blood T cell repertoires in COVID-19. The method was immunoSEQ multiplex PCR; TCRdb's version includes in-frame clones alone and lacks a portion of them. Of over 200,000 clones in the sample, roughly four fifths are singletons; the top ten hold 6.5% to 9%. Sequencing input: peripheral blood. Source of these receptors: a woman between 45 and 65 years old with active or convalescent COVID-19.

This rearrangement joins TRBV5-1 to TRBJ1-2; no definite D call. CDR1 and CDR2 (germline): SGHRS, YFSETQ. V shed 0 bases and J shed 1 base, with 10 bases lying between them. The CDR3 loop spans 15 amino acids. This CDR3 is CASSLGAESNYGYTF. The CDR3 nucleotides read TGCGCCAGCAGCTTGGGGGCAGAAAGTAACTATGGCTACACCTTC.

The V and J genes are TRBV5-6 and TRBJ2-3; D gene unclear. This CDR3 is 14 amino acids long. Germline V gene lookup returns CDR1 SGHDT and CDR2 YYEEEE. The V end lost 4 bases, the J end lost 2 bases, and 11 bases lay between the germline ends. CDR3 protein: CASSPGDSTDTQYF. Here the CDR3 DNA reads TGTGCCAGCAGCCCCGGTGACTCCACAGATACGCAGTATTTT. The full variable domain, in which reference TRBV5-6 and TRBJ2-3 provide the parts outside the CDR3, is DAGVTQSPTHLIKTRGQQVTLRCSPKSGHDTVSWYQQALGQGPQFIFQYYEEEERQRGNFPDRFSGHQFPNYSSELNVNALLLGDSALYLCASSPGDSTDTQYFGPGTRLTVL.

This rearrangement joins TRBV20-1 to TRBJ1-3; TRBD1 agrees at 8 bases. The junction had 10 bases not matched to a gene; V was cut back by 3 bases and J by 0 bases. This CDR3 has 17 residues. The germline CDR1 and CDR2 sequences are DFQATT and SNEGSKA (reference sequence). The CDR3 DNA follows: TGCAGTGCTAGTACCACCGGGACAGGCGTCTCTGGAAACACCATATATTTT. Translation gives CSASTTGTGVSGNTIYF.

This clone has more than one count but fewer than ten. V gene TRBV20-1 combines with J gene TRBJ2-5; no clear D gene. Germline lookup yields CDR1 DFQATT and CDR2 SNEGSKA (reference sequence). The length of the CDR3 is 11 residues. V lost 4 bases, J lost 5 bases, and 8 bases lay in between. CDR3 amino acids: CSATGLETQYF. The CDR3 DNA sequence: TGCAGTGCTACCGGGTTGGAGACCCAGTACTTC.

This clone was seen a single time. The J gene is TRBJ1-6, the V gene TRBV5-4; 8 nucleotides agree with TRBD1. The CDR3 consists of 16 residues. The J segment lost 6 bases and the V segment lost 4 bases, leaving 9 bases of the junction unmatched. The V gene's germline CDR1 is SGHNT and CDR2 YYREEE (reference sequence). CDR3 protein: CASSVTGTGPNSPLHF. As DNA, the CDR3 is TGTGCCAGCAGCGTAACCGGGACAGGACCTAATTCACCCCTCCACTTT.